This T cell receptor (beta chain) was found in a study of CD8 T cells in ankylosing spondylitis (TCRdb year 2017). For context, the study as a whole: The study set out to find disease-linked TCR variants by profiling T cell receptor beta repertoires in ankylosing spondylitis patients and healthy donors. The full study cohort comprised about 25 ankylosing spondylitis patients and over 95 healthy donors. Peripheral blood samples were taken, and synovial fluid was additionally collected from ankylosing spondylitis patients. Here is what the overall study found, with its caveats: A TCR beta motif made up of several highly homologous amino acid variants appeared to be characteristic of blood from ankylosing spondylitis patients. Some TCR beta motif variants had previously been reported in synovial fluid and blood of reactive arthritis patients, which suggested common disease-initiation mechanisms. In peripheral blood, the disease-linked clones were found at relatively low frequencies and had a CD8+ phenotype. Significant enrichment of the disease-linked clones was reported in matched synovial fluid samples from ankylosing spondylitis patients.

This clonotype was counted at least ten times. Its recognized antigen is unknown. Within one base of it there is no much larger clone, and no base qualities were kept. Measured from the cysteine to the phenylalanine, the CDR3 is 12 residues long. This entry keeps only the CDR3 DNA: 36 bases, framed from base 1. Relative to germline, V is missing 5 bases and J is missing 9 bases, with 3 bases of the junction outside any gene match. CDR1 and CDR2, looked up from the germline V gene, are SGHVS and FQNEAQ. Sequencing was carried out with an Illumina HiSeq 2500. Quantitative 5'-RACE with molecular barcodes was used to prepare TCR beta libraries. Regarding the original processing steps: Disease-linked TCR variants were identified with a new computational method built on a probabilistic model of VDJ rearrangement. The public sequencing data were trimmed at Q25 with fastp and processed into clonotypes with MiXCR by TCRdb, which kept only in-frame beta chains. Each entry merges the rows of one CDR3 protein and shows their most common DNA and genes. TCRdb's processing, not the authors' own work, is the source of the V and J calls. The sample table records under 250,000 distinct CDR3 sequences; about 7.3% of these occur just once. The ten largest clones take up 13% to 15% of the sample.

The sequencing sample was made of blood, either unsorted or a sorted T cell fraction (not recorded which). Recombination linked TRBV7-8 to TRBJ2-1, with 8 junctional bases fitting TRBD2. The TCR comes from a male donor with ankylosing spondylitis. The DNA is TGTGCCAGCAGCACGGGGGGGATTGAGCAGTTCTTC. The resulting protein is CASSTGGIEQFF.